The present T cell receptor beta chain was sequenced within a study of CD8 T cells in acute hepatitis C reinfection. Some clones are missing from TCRdb's copy, which holds only in-frame ones; the method was immunoSEQ multiplex PCR. The sample shows some 40,000 clones, approximately 87% of them seen only once. Time point noted: naive CD8 control sorted from an acute-time-point sample. General study points: NS3-1073 specific repertoires were highly diverse across all groups.

As to this clone: Its antigen remains unknown.

Sequencing was done on a sample of naive CD8+ T cells from PBMCs. This sequence originates from a man younger than 40 with chronic hepatitis C.

The DNA for the CDR3 is TGTGCCAGCAGCCCAGGTGGAAGAAGCTACGAGCAGTACTTC. As protein: CASSPGGRSYEQYF. The chain uses TRBV9 and TRBJ2-7; no clear D. The V gene's germline CDR1 is SGDLS and CDR2 YYNGEE. V was clipped by 4 bases and J by 3 bases, with 14 bases between them. The CDR3 is made up of 14 amino acids. The full variable domain, completed using reference TRBV9 and TRBJ2-7, is DSGVTQTPKHLITATGQRVTLRCSPRSGDLSVYWYQQSLDQGLQFLIQYYNGEERAKGNILERFSAQQFPDLHSELNLSSLELGDSALYFCASSPGGRSYEQYFGPGTRLTVT.